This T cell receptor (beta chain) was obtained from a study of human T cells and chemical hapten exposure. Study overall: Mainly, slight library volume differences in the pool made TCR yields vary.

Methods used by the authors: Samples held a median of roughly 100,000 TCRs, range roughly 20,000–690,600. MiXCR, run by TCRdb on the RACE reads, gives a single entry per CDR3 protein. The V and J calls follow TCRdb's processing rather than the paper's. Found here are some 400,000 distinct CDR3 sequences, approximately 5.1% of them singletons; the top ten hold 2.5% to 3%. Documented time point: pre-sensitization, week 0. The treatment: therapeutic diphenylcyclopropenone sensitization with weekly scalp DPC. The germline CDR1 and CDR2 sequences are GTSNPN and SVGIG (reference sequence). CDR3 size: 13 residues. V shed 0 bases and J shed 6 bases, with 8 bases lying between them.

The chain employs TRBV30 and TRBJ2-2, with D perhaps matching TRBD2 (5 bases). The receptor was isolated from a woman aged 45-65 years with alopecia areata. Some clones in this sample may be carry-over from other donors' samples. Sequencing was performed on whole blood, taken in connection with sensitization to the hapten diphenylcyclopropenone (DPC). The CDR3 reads CAWSVGRAGELFF. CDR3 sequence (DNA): TGTGCCTGGAGTGTCGGGCGGGCCGGGGAGCTGTTTTTT.